Reported below is one T cell receptor (beta chain). The antigen is unknown. The source of the sample is a study of cytomegalovirus exposure and HLA in healthy donors. The V and J ends lost 2 bases and 4 bases, in that order; junction bases with no gene match: 13. Germline CDR1 and CDR2: SNHLY and FYNNEI. The CDR3 length is 17 residues. A multiplex PCR was run with 60 Vbeta primers and 13 Jbeta primers. Produced via immunoSEQ multiplex PCR; TCRdb's table is partial and in-frame only. This table holds around 110,000 clones, roughly 80% found once. Findings and limits, study-wide: The classifier was said to identify cytomegalovirus status with high specificity and sensitivity.

Source material: PBMCs. The sequence was collected from a man aged 25 to 40 in good health and CMV-seronegative. V and J are TRBV2 and TRBJ1-2; 7 bases line up with TRBD1. The CDR3 reads CASSELRQGGWAYGYTF. CDR3 sequence (DNA): TGTGCCAGCAGTGAATTGAGACAGGGCGGTTGGGCCTATGGCTACACCTTC.